This T cell receptor beta chain was sequenced during a study of cytomegalovirus exposure and HLA in healthy donors. The length of the CDR3 is 13 residues. Germline CDR1 GTSNPN, CDR2 SVGIG (reference sequence). V lost 2 bases, J lost 4 bases, and 12 bases lay in between. PCR primers comprised 60 Vbeta and 13 Jbeta primers. TCRdb's copy holds only in-frame clones and misses some; the assay was immunoSEQ multiplex PCR. The table records some 130,000 clones, roughly three fifths of them present only once. V is TRBV30 and J is TRBJ2-7; weak D call: TRBD1 (6 bases). Sequences were obtained from PBMCs. The TCR originated in a man aged 35 to 55 in good health and CMV-seropositive. The DNA for the CDR3 is TGTGCCTGGAGTAAGGGGGAAGAGTACGAGCAGTACTTC. It translates to CAWSKGEEYEQYF.